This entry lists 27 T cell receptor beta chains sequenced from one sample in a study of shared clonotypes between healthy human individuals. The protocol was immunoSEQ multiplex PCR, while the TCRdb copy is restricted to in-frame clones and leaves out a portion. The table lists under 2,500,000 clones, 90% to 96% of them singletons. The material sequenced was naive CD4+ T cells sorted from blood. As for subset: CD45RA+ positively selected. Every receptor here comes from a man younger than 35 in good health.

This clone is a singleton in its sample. The CDR3 DNA is TGTGCCAGCAGTGGCCGGGACAGGGGGACTTATGGCTACACCTTC. Translating gives CASSGRDRGTYGYTF. This chain uses TRBV2 with TRBJ1-2, with TRBD1 identical over 11 bases. This CDR3 contains 15 residues. The germline CDR1 and CDR2 sequences are SNHLY and FYNNEI. The J segment lost 5 bases and the V segment lost 4 bases, leaving 6 bases of the junction unmatched.

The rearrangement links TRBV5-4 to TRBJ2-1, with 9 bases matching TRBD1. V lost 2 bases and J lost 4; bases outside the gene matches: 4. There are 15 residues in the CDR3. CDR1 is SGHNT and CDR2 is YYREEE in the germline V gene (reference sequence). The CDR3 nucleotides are TGTGCCAGCAGCTTCCGGGACAGGGATTACAATGAGCAGTTCTTC. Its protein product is CASSFRDRDYNEQFF.

Here the CDR3 DNA reads TGTGCCAGCAGTGTAGGGACTAGCGGGAATAATGAGCAGTTCTTC. It yields the protein CASSVGTSGNNEQFF. The genes are TRBV2 and TRBJ2-1; TRBD2 agrees at 13 bases. Germline V gives CDR1 SNHLY, CDR2 FYNNEI. The CDR3 sequence is 15 residues long. J gave up 7 bases and V 4 bases, and 4 bases lay outside the gene matches.

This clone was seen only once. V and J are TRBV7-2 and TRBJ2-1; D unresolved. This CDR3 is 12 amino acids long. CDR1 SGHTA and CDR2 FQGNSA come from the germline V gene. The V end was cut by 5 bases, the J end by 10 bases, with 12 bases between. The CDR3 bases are TGTGCCAGCAGCCGCCAAGATAGGGAGCAGTTCTTC. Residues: CASSRQDREQFF. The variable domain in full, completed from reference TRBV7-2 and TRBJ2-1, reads GAGVSQSPSNKVTEKGKDVELRCDPISGHTALYWYRQSLGQGLEFLIYFQGNSAPDKSGLPSDRFSAERTGGSVSTLTIQRTQQEDSAVYLCASSRQDREQFFGPGTRLTVL.

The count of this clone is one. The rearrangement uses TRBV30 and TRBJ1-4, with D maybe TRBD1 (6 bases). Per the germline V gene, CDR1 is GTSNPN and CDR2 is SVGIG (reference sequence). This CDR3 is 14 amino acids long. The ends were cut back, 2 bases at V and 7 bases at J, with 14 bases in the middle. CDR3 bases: TGTGCCTGGAGTTCGGGGGCCGGAGGTGAAAAACTGTTTTTT. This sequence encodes CAWSSGAGGEKLFF.

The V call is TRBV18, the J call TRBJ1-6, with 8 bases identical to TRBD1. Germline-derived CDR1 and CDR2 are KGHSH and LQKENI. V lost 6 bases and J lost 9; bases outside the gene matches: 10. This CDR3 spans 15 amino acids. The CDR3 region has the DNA TGTGCCAGCTCGGAGTTGGACAGGGCGTCTTCACCCCTCCACTTT. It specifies CASSELDRASSPLHF.

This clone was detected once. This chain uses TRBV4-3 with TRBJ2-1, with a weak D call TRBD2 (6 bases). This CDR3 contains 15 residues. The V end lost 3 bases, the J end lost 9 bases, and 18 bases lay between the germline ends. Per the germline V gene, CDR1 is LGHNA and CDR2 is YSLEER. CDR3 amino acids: CASSQSIAAEGEQFF. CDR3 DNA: TGCGCCAGCAGCCAGTCGATAGCGGCGGAAGGTGAGCAGTTCTTC.

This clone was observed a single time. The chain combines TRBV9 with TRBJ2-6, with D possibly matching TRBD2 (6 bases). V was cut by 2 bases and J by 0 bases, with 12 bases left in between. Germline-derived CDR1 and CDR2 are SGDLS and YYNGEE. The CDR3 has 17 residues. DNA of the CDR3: TGTGCCAGCAGCGTGCTAGCGTTCGACTCTGGGGCCAACGTCCTGACTTTC. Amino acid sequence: CASSVLAFDSGANVLTF. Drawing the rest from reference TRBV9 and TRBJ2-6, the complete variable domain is DSGVTQTPKHLITATGQRVTLRCSPRSGDLSVYWYQQSLDQGLQFLIQYYNGEERAKGNILERFSAQQFPDLHSELNLSSLELGDSALYFCASSVLAFDSGANVLTFGAGSRLTVL.

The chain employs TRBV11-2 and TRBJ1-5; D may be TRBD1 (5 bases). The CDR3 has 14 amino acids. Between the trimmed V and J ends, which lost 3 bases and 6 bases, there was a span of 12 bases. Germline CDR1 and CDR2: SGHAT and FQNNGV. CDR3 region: CASSFQGLSQPQHF. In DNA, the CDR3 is TGTGCCAGCAGCTTCCAGGGTCTTAGTCAGCCCCAGCATTTT.

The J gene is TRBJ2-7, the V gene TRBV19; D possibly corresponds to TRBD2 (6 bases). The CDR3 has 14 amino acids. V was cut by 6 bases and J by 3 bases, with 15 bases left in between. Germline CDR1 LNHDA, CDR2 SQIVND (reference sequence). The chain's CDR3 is CASRPGLGHYEQYF. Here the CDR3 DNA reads TGTGCCAGTAGACCGGGACTGGGCCACTACGAGCAGTACTTC. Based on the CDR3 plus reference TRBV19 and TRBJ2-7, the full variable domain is DGGITQSPKYLFRKEGQNVTLSCEQNLNHDAMYWYRQDPGQGLRLIYYSQIVNDFQKGDIAEGYSVSREKKESFPLTVTSAQKNPTAFYLCASRPGLGHYEQYFGPGTRLTVT.

This CDR3 is CASSYGGIEEKLFF. DNA of the CDR3: TGTGCCAGCAGTTACGGGGGCATAGAGGAAAAACTGTTTTTT. J is TRBJ1-4 and V is TRBV6-5; tentative D call: TRBD1 (6 bases). Germline values: CDR1 MNHEY, CDR2 SVGAGI. The CDR3 has 14 residues. The germline V and J ends were trimmed by 2 bases and 8 bases, with 12 bases remaining between them.

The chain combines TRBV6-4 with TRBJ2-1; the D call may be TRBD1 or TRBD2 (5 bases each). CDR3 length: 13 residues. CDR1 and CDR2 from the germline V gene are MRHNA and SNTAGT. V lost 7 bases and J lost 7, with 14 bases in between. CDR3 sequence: CASTSRDDNEQFF. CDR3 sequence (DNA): TGTGCCAGCACAAGCCGGGACGATAATGAGCAGTTCTTC.

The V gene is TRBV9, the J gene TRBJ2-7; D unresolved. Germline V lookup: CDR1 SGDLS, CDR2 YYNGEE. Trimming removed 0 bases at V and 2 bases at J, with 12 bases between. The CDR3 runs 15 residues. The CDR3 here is CASSVGETAPYEQYF. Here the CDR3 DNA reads TGTGCCAGCAGCGTAGGGGAAACGGCCCCCTACGAGCAGTACTTC.

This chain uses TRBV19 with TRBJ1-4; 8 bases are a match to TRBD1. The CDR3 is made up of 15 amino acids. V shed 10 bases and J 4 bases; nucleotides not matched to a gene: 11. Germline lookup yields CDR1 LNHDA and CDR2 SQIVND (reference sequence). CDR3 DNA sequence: TGTGCCACCACGAGAGCTGACAGGGGTAATGAAAAACTGTTTTTT. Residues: CATTRADRGNEKLFF.

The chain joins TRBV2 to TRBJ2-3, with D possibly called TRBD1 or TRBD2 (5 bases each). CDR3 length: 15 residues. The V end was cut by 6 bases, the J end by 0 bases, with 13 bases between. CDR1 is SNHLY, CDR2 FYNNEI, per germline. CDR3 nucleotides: TGTGCCAGCAGAGGGACGGATATTAGCACAGATACGCAGTATTTT. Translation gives CASRGTDISTDTQYF.

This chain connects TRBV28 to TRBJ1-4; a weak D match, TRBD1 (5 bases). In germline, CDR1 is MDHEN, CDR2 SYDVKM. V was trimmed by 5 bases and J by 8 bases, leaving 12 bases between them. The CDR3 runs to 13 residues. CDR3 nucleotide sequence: TGTGCCAGCAGTGGGGGATTGGGCGAAAAACTGTTTTTT. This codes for CASSGGLGEKLFF.

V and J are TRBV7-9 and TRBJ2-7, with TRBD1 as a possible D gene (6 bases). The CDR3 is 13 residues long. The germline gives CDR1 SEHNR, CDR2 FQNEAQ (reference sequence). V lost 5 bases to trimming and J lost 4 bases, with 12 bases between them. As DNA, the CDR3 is TGTGCCAGCAGCCTGAGAGACAGGTACGAGCAGTACTTC. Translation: CASSLRDRYEQYF. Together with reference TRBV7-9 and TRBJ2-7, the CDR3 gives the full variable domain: DTGVSQNPRHKITKRGQNVTFRCDPISEHNRLYWYRQTLGQGPEFLTYFQNEAQLEKSRLLSDRFSAERPKGSFSTLEIQRTEQGDSAMYLCASSLRDRYEQYFGPGTRLTVT.

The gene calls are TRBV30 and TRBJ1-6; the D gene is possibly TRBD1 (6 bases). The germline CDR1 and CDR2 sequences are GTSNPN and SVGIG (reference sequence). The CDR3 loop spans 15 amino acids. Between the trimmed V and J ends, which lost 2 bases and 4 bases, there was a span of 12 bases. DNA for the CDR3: TGTGCCTGGAGTATGGGGGCGAAGTATAATTCACCCCTCCACTTT. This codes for CAWSMGAKYNSPLHF.

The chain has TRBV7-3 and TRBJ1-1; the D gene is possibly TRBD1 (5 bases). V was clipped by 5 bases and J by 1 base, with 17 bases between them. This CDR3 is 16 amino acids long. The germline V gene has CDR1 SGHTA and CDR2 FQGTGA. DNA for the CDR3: TGTGCCAGCAGCCCACCCAATGGGGCGGAGAACACTGAAGCTTTCTTT. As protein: CASSPPNGAENTEAFF.

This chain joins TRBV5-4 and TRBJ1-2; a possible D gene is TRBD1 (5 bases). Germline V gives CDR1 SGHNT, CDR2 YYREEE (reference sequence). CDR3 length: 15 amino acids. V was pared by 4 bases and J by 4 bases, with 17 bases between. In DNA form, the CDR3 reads TGTGCCAGCAGCGTTGGGGGGACGTTAGTCTATGGCTACACCTTC. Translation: CASSVGGTLVYGYTF. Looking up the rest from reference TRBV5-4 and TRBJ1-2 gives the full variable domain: ETGVTQSPTHLIKTRGQQVTLRCSSQSGHNTVSWYQQALGQGPQFIFQYYREEENGRGNFPPRFSGLQFPNYSSELNVNALELDDSALYLCASSVGGTLVYGYTFGSGTRLTVV.

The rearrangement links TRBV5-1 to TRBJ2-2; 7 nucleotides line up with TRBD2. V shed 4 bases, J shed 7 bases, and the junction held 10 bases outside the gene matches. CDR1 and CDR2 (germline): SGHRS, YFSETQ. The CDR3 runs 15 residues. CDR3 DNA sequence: TGCGCCAGCAGCGACGGCGGGAGAGGTATCGGGGAGCTGTTTTTT. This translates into CASSDGGRGIGELFF.

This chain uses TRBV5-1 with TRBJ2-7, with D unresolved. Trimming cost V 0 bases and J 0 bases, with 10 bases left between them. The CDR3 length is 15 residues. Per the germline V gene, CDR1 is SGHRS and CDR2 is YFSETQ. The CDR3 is CASSLGLLSSYEQYF. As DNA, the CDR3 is TGCGCCAGCAGCTTGGGACTTTTAAGCTCCTACGAGCAGTACTTC.

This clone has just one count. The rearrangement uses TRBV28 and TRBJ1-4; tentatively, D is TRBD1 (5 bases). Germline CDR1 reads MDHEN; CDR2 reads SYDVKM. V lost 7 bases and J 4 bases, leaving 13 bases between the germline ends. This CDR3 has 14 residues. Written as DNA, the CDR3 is TGTGCCAGCACCTCGGGGACCTTTAATGAAAAACTGTTTTTT. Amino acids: CASTSGTFNEKLFF. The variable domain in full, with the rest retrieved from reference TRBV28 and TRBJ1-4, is DVKVTQSSRYLVKRTGEKVFLECVQDMDHENMFWYRQDPGLGLRLIYFSYDVKMKEKGDIPEGYSVSREKKERFSLILESASTNQTSMYLCASTSGTFNEKLFFGSGTQLSVL.

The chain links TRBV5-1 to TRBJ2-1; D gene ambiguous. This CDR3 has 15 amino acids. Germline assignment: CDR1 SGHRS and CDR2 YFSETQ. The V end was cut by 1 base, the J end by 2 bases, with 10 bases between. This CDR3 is CASSLSSSPYNEQFF. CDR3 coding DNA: TGCGCCAGCAGCTTGTCTTCCTCCCCCTACAATGAGCAGTTCTTC.

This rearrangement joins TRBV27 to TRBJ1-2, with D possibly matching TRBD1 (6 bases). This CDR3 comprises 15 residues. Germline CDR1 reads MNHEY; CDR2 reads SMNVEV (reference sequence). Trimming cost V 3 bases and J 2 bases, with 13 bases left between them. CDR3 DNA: TGTGCCAGCAGTTTTCAGGGGTCGTCAAACTATGGCTACACCTTC. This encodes CASSFQGSSNYGYTF.

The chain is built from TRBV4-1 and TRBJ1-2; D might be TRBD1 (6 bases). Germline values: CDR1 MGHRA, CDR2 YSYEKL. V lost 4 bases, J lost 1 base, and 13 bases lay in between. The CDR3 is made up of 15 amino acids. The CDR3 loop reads CASSLTRGNNYGYTF. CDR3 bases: TGCGCCAGCAGCCTGACCAGGGGAAATAACTATGGCTACACCTTC.

CDR3 in DNA: TGTGCCAGCAGCTTAAGGTACGAAAAGAGCACAGATACGCAGTATTTT. Protein product: CASSLRYEKSTDTQYF. V and J are TRBV7-3 and TRBJ2-3; D is unclear. V dropped 1 base and J dropped 0 bases, with 11 bases sitting between them. CDR3 length: 16 amino acids. Germline CDR1 reads SGHTA; CDR2 reads FQGTGA.